Presented here are 22 T cell receptor beta chains from one specimen sequenced in a study of Ad26.COV2.S vaccination and SARS-CoV-2 variants. Treatment specified: roughly 18 received Ad26.COV2.S at low or high dose, single or two shots; a few received placebo; per-sample allocation not given. Day 63 following the first vaccine or placebo injection was when the samples were taken. Assay used: immunoSEQ multiplex PCR; TCRdb lists only in-frame clones, some missing. This table has a few hundred thousand clones, under 90% appearing once. The source material was peripheral blood, sampled in a trial of Ad26.COV2.S vaccine versus placebo. The receptors were sampled from a person aged 18-65 years who received the Ad26.COV2.S COVID-19 vaccine or a placebo.

The V call is TRBV19, the J call TRBJ2-3; unclear D gene. Germline-derived CDR1 and CDR2 are LNHDA and SQIVND (reference sequence). V lost 5 bases and J lost 5, with 14 bases in between. The CDR3 covers 14 residues. The CDR3, as DNA: TGTGCCAGTAGTGTTCTCCTTTGGGGAGATACGCAGTATTTT. Translation gives CASSVLLWGDTQYF.

J is TRBJ1-2 and V is TRBV12-3 or TRBV12-4; D remains ambiguous. This CDR3 region has 12 residues. Deletions cut 6 bases from V and 4 bases from J, with 9 bases between. CDR3 region: CASSPTGYGYTF. For the CDR3, the DNA is TGTGCCAGCAGCCCCACGGGCTATGGCTACACCTTC.

This clone has a single count. The V and J genes are TRBV30 and TRBJ1-1; tentative D call: TRBD1 (5 bases). The V gene lost 4 bases and the J gene lost 0 bases, with 18 bases spanning the gap. The CDR3 covers 16 residues. Germline V gives CDR1 GTSNPN, CDR2 SVGIG (reference sequence). This CDR3 is CAWNPSFDRLNTEAFF. The CDR3 DNA follows: TGTGCCTGGAACCCTTCGTTCGACAGATTGAACACTGAAGCTTTCTTT.

This clone has only one observation. This chain joins TRBV12-3 or TRBV12-4 and TRBJ2-3; maybe TRBD2 (6 bases). The V and J ends lost 6 bases and 10 bases respectively, with 14 bases between them. This CDR3 spans 12 amino acids. The CDR3 DNA is TGTGCCAGCAGGGAGGGACCCCGAGCGCAGTATTTT. Translating gives CASREGPRAQYF.

V usage is TRBV11-2 and J usage is TRBJ1-1; D not resolved. The CDR3 consists of 15 residues. The germline V and J ends were trimmed by 5 bases and 0 bases, with 13 bases remaining between them. CDR1 is SGHAT, CDR2 FQNNGV, per germline. The DNA for the CDR3 is TGTGCCAGCAGCCCAGGACTGTCTATGAACACTGAAGCTTTCTTT. Its protein product is CASSPGLSMNTEAFF.

The V and J genes are TRBV9 and TRBJ2-2; D is unclear. V was pared by 0 bases and J by 7 bases, with 16 bases between. The CDR3 loop spans 16 amino acids. Germline V gives CDR1 SGDLS, CDR2 YYNGEE. The CDR3 DNA reads as TGTGCCAGCAGCGTAGTGGGTAATACGGCTTTCGGGGAGCTGTTTTTT. Translation gives CASSVVGNTAFGELFF. Variable domain in full (rest from reference TRBV9 and TRBJ2-2): DSGVTQTPKHLITATGQRVTLRCSPRSGDLSVYWYQQSLDQGLQFLIQYYNGEERAKGNILERFSAQQFPDLHSELNLSSLELGDSALYFCASSVVGNTAFGELFFGEGSRLTVL.

The rearrangement uses TRBV7-8 and TRBJ1-3, with D unresolved. The V and J ends lost 4 bases and 1 base respectively, with 8 bases between them. CDR1 SGHVS and CDR2 FQNEAQ come from the germline V gene. This CDR3 region has 14 residues. CDR3 in DNA: TGTGCCAGCAGCTCGCAGGATTCTGGAAACACCATATATTTT. Translated, it gives CASSSQDSGNTIYF.

V is TRBV27 and J is TRBJ1-1; D is possibly TRBD1 (6 bases). Looked up from germline, CDR1 is MNHEY and CDR2 is SMNVEV (reference sequence). CDR3 length equals 12 residues. The V and J ends lost 4 bases and 10 bases respectively, with 13 bases between them. In nucleotides, the CDR3 is TGTGCCAGCAGTTCGACGACAGGACTAGCTTTCTTT. It codes for CASSSTTGLAFF.

The J gene is TRBJ2-5, the V gene TRBV29-1; 7 bases fit TRBD2. The CDR3 loop spans 14 amino acids. The germline CDR1 and CDR2 sequences are SQVTM and ANQGSEA. Trimming cost V 4 bases and J 5 bases; bases outside gene matches: 10. The CDR3 protein is CSVGWNDGGETQYF. CDR3 sequence (DNA): TGCAGCGTTGGGTGGAATGACGGGGGGGAGACCCAGTACTTC.

Comments on this clone: The sample carries other DNA sequences with the same CDR3. The chain couples TRBV27 to TRBJ1-1; D ambiguous. This CDR3 comprises 14 residues. V dropped 5 bases and J dropped 1 base, with 11 bases sitting between them. Germline values: CDR1 MNHEY, CDR2 SMNVEV (reference sequence). CDR3 sequence reads: CASSLLGENTEAFF. The DNA for the CDR3 is TGTGCCAGCAGTCTACTAGGAGAGAACACTGAAGCTTTCTTT.

This CDR3 is CASTMSFREAFF. Written as DNA, the CDR3 is TGTGCCAGTACCATGTCATTTCGAGAAGCTTTCTTT. This chain links TRBV19 with TRBJ1-1; no clear D. V lost 7 bases and J lost 8, with 14 bases in between. Germline CDR1 reads LNHDA; CDR2 reads SQIVND (reference sequence). The CDR3 covers 12 residues.

J is TRBJ1-2 and V is TRBV12-3 or TRBV12-4; 8 bases match TRBD1. The CDR3 has 13 amino acids. Trimming at V came to 7 bases and at J to 9 bases, leaving 10 bases not matched to a gene. The CDR3, as DNA: TGTGCCAGCAATTCCGTATCAGGGGGCAGCTACACCTTC. Translation: CASNSVSGGSYTF.

V usage is TRBV15 and J usage is TRBJ1-2; possibly TRBD1 for D (5 bases). The CDR3 has 14 residues. Germline values: CDR1 LNHNV, CDR2 YYDKDF (reference sequence). V lost 0 bases, J lost 8 bases, and 13 bases lay in between. The CDR3 loop reads CATSRDRRAGGYTF. The CDR3 coding sequence is TGTGCCACCAGCAGAGATCGGAGGGCAGGGGGCTACACCTTC.

This clone has just a few counts. The gene calls are TRBV13 and TRBJ1-2; 8 nucleotides line up with TRBD1. J gave up 2 bases and V 5 bases, and 4 bases lay outside the gene matches. From germline, CDR1 is PRHDT and CDR2 FYEKMQ (reference sequence). This CDR3 contains 14 residues. This chain's CDR3 is CASSLDRVNYGYTF. The CDR3 bases are TGTGCCAGCAGCCTGGACAGGGTGAACTATGGCTACACCTTC.

The chain combines TRBV13 with TRBJ1-2; unclear D gene. With 5 bases removed from V and 1 base from J, the gap between germline ends came to 11 bases. The CDR3 sequence is 14 residues long. Germline V gives CDR1 PRHDT, CDR2 FYEKMQ (reference sequence). In nucleotides, the CDR3 is TGTGCCAGCAGCACCCGGACTATTAACTATGGCTACACCTTC. Translated, it gives CASSTRTINYGYTF.

The V and J genes are TRBV9 and TRBJ1-3; 9 bases fit TRBD1. The CDR3 runs 18 residues. The junction had 7 bases not matched to a gene; V was cut back by 0 bases and J by 0 bases. Germline V lookup: CDR1 SGDLS, CDR2 YYNGEE. The CDR3 DNA is TGTGCCAGCAGCGTAGTTGGACAGGGGCCAGTCTCTGGAAACACCATATATTTT. Translation gives CASSVVGQGPVSGNTIYF.

Details on this clone: Other DNA sequences of this sample code for an identical CDR3. CDR3 loop: CASSQAGQGGEKLFF. CDR3 in DNA: TGTGCCAGCAGCCAAGCGGGACAGGGGGGTGAAAAACTGTTTTTT. The chain carries TRBV3-1 (or the pseudogene TRBV3-2) and TRBJ1-4, with 11 positions matching TRBD1. Germline trimming cut 1 base from V and 7 bases from J; bases unmatched to any gene: 2. This CDR3 contains 15 residues. CDR1 and CDR2 from the germline V gene are LGHDT and YNNKEL (reference sequence).

The chain links TRBV2 to TRBJ2-1; 8 bases fit TRBD2. This CDR3 contains 15 residues. V gave up 7 bases and J gave up 6 bases; unmatched junction bases: 11. CDR1 and CDR2 from the germline V gene are SNHLY and FYNNEI. The CDR3 is CASNLAGGRGNEQFF. The CDR3 DNA follows: TGTGCCAGCAATTTGGCGGGGGGAAGGGGCAATGAGCAGTTCTTC.

This chain links TRBV21-1 with TRBJ2-7. TRBV21-1 is classified as a pseudogene. This CDR3 contains 13 residues. The CDR3 is CASSKEGLYEQYF. The CDR3 DNA reads TGTGCCAGCAGCAAAGAAGGGCTCTACGAGCAGTACTTC.

The J gene is TRBJ2-5, the V gene TRBV5-6; TRBD1 aligns across 8 bases. The CDR3 has 13 residues. Germline CDR1 and CDR2: SGHDT and YYEEEE. The V gene end was trimmed by 0 bases and the J gene end by 5 bases; junction bases not matched to a gene: 0. CDR3 DNA: TGTGCCAGCAGCTTGGGGACAGGGGAGACCCAGTACTTC. Its translation: CASSLGTGETQYF. Using reference TRBV5-6 and TRBJ2-5 for the parts outside the CDR3, the full variable domain is DAGVTQSPTHLIKTRGQQVTLRCSPKSGHDTVSWYQQALGQGPQFIFQYYEEEERQRGNFPDRFSGHQFPNYSSELNVNALLLGDSALYLCASSLGTGETQYFGPGTRLLVL.

V gene TRBV19 combines with J gene TRBJ1-1, with no clear D. The CDR3 covers 13 residues. Trimming pared 10 bases from V and 2 bases from J, leaving 14 bases between. Germline V gene lookup returns CDR1 LNHDA and CDR2 SQIVND (reference sequence). The CDR3 DNA is TGTGCCACAAAAGGCACGGTTAACACTGAAGCTTTCTTT. Its protein is CATKGTVNTEAFF.

V and J are TRBV18 and TRBJ2-5, with 10 bases matching TRBD2. The CDR3 covers 15 residues. The germline gives CDR1 KGHSH, CDR2 LQKENI. The J segment lost 2 bases and the V segment lost 6 bases, leaving 6 bases of the junction unmatched. The CDR3 spells CASSLAGARQETQYF. The DNA of the CDR3 is TGTGCCAGCTCTCTAGCGGGGGCCCGGCAAGAGACCCAGTACTTC.